What follows are 17 T cell receptor beta chains derived from one specimen sequenced in a study of early T cells in non-severe SARS-CoV-2 infection. TCRdb re-called the 5' RACE reads through MiXCR, storing one row per CDR3 protein. The data show 85,000 to 100,000 distinct CDR3 sequences, roughly 13% seen once. The material sequenced was whole blood. The source of these receptors is an adult who was a healthcare worker with PCR-confirmed SARS-CoV-2 infection or an uninfected control (not recorded which).

This clonotype was counted a few times. The chain is built from TRBV18 and TRBJ1-1, with a possible D match to TRBD1 (5 bases). Trimming cost V 0 bases and J 1 base, with 9 bases left between them. In germline, CDR1 is KGHSH, CDR2 LQKENI. The length of the CDR3 is 15 residues. The CDR3 region has the DNA TGTGCCAGCTCACCACCCGCAGGGTCGAACACTGAAGCTTTCTTT. Translation: CASSPPAGSNTEAFF.

This clonotype was seen ten or more times. This chain uses TRBV5-1 with TRBJ2-7; D gene unclear. The CDR3 consists of 15 residues. V was trimmed by 4 bases and J by 7 bases, leaving 21 bases between them. CDR1 is SGHRS and CDR2 is YFSETQ in the germline V gene. The CDR3 bases are TGCGCCAGCAGCCCAAACGTCGGATCGCTGGAGGAGCAGTACTTC. Translating gives CASSPNVGSLEEQYF.

This clonotype was seen ten or more times. V usage is TRBV7-3 and J usage is TRBJ1-3; no definite D call. V shed 1 base and J shed 0 bases, with 7 bases lying between them. From germline, CDR1 is SGHTA and CDR2 FQGTGA. This CDR3 region has 15 residues. CDR3 in DNA: TGTGCCAGCAGCTTAATGGCCGGCTCTGGAAACACCATATATTTT. Residues: CASSLMAGSGNTIYF.

This clonotype was counted ten times or more. This chain connects TRBV5-6 to TRBJ2-3; TRBD2 matches at 9 bases. Trimming removed 6 bases from V and 2 bases from J; junction bases left unmatched: 19. Looked up from germline, CDR1 is SGHDT and CDR2 is YYEEEE. The CDR3 has 19 residues. CDR3 sequence: CASMLTSGRRRAPTDTQYF. CDR3 nucleotide sequence: TGTGCCAGCATGCTGACTAGCGGCCGACGACGGGCCCCCACAGATACGCAGTATTTT.

The gene calls are TRBV28 and TRBJ1-1, with D hard to call. The CDR3 contains 15 residues. V dropped 2 bases and J dropped 0 bases, with 10 bases sitting between them. Germline lookup yields CDR1 MDHEN and CDR2 SYDVKM. The CDR3 loop reads CASSLRGRLNTEAFF. CDR3 coding DNA: TGTGCCAGCAGTTTACGTGGGAGGTTGAACACTGAAGCTTTCTTT.

This clonotype was picked up many times. Compared with germline, one end of the junction differs, possibly owing to a read error. The V and J genes are TRBV10-2 and TRBJ2-1; D remains unclear. Looked up from germline, CDR1 is WSHSY and CDR2 is SAAADI. The CDR3 runs to 11 residues. The CDR3 DNA reads TGTGCCAGCAGCGACTACAATGAGCAGTTCTTC. Residues: CASSDYNEQFF.

This clonotype was recorded a few times. This sequence joins TRBV7-9 and TRBJ2-3; possible D gene TRBD2, 6 bases. Germline CDR1 is SEHNR and CDR2 is FQNEAQ (reference sequence). The CDR3 loop spans 14 amino acids. Trimming took 5 bases from V and 3 from J, leaving 12 bases between them. In nucleotides, the CDR3 is TGTGCCAGCAGCCCAACGACTAGTACAGATACGCAGTATTTT. This codes for CASSPTTSTDTQYF.

The chain links TRBV4-1 to TRBJ2-2; 7 nucleotides agree with TRBD1. This CDR3 spans 14 amino acids. The trim removed 3 bases at V and 4 bases at J, leaving 2 bases unmatched. Germline V gives CDR1 MGHRA, CDR2 YSYEKL. Here the CDR3 reads CASSQPGGTGELFF. The CDR3 bases are TGCGCCAGCAGCCAGCCAGGGGGCACCGGGGAGCTGTTTTTT.

Written as DNA, the CDR3 is TGTGCCAGCAGCCAAGGGACTAGCGGGGGGCGGCAGTACTTC. Translation: CASSQGTSGGRQYF. This chain joins TRBV3-1 and TRBJ2-7; 14 bases align to TRBD2. V shed 1 base and J 9 bases; nucleotides not matched to a gene: 2. The germline V gene encodes CDR1 LGHDT and CDR2 YNNKEL (reference sequence). The CDR3 covers 14 residues.

The V gene is TRBV11-3, the J gene TRBJ2-5, with 7 bases lining up with TRBD1. V shed 4 bases, J shed 2 bases, and the junction held 4 bases outside the gene matches. The CDR3 loop spans 14 amino acids. The germline V gene encodes CDR1 SGHNT and CDR2 YENEEA. The DNA for the CDR3 is TGTGCCAGCAGCTCCAACAGGGGACAAGAGACCCAGTACTTC. As protein: CASSSNRGQETQYF.

V gene TRBV6-2 or TRBV6-3 combines with J gene TRBJ2-1; D uncertain. Germline V gene lookup returns CDR1 MNHEY and CDR2 SVGEGT. Trimming took off 8 bases at V and 7 bases at J, with 12 bases between the two ends. The CDR3 consists of 12 residues. CDR3 nucleotide sequence: TGTGCCAGCGGCGAGATCGGGAATGAGCAGTTCTTC. Translation: CASGEIGNEQFF.

Only a few counts were recorded for this clonotype. The genes are TRBV7-9 and TRBJ1-4; D gene uncertain. V lost 3 bases to trimming and J lost 10 bases, with 9 bases between them. The CDR3 loop spans 12 amino acids. The germline V gene encodes CDR1 SEHNR and CDR2 FQNEAQ (reference sequence). The CDR3 coding sequence is TGTGCCAGCAGCTTGGGCTTAGGAAAACTGTTTTTT. Translated, it gives CASSLGLGKLFF. The entire variable domain, with the rest obtained from reference TRBV7-9 and TRBJ1-4, is as follows: DTGVSQNPRHKITKRGQNVTFRCDPISEHNRLYWYRQTLGQGPEFLTYFQNEAQLEKSRLLSDRFSAERPKGSFSTLEIQRTEQGDSAMYLCASSLGLGKLFFGSGTQLSVL.

The rearrangement joins TRBV19 to TRBJ1-6; no reliable D call. V gave up 4 bases and J gave up 3 bases, with 16 bases separating them. The CDR3 extends over 17 amino acids. In germline, CDR1 is LNHDA, CDR2 SQIVND (reference sequence). The CDR3 spells CASSRVADGFYNSPLHF. CDR3 coding DNA: TGTGCCAGTAGTAGGGTAGCGGACGGCTTCTATAATTCACCCCTCCACTTT. Using reference TRBV19 and TRBJ1-6 for the parts outside the CDR3, the full variable domain is DGGITQSPKYLFRKEGQNVTLSCEQNLNHDAMYWYRQDPGQGLRLIYYSQIVNDFQKGDIAEGYSVSREKKESFPLTVTSAQKNPTAFYLCASSRVADGFYNSPLHFGNGTRLTVT.

This clonotype was counted once. The V gene is TRBV28, the J gene TRBJ2-1; D is uncertain. This CDR3 contains 12 residues. Deletions cut 6 bases from V and 8 bases from J, with 11 bases between. Germline loops: CDR1 MDHEN, CDR2 SYDVKM. CDR3 DNA: TGTGCCAGCAGGCCTTCTAGGGATGAGCAGTTCTTC. Translating it yields CASRPSRDEQFF. The full variable domain, rest sourced from reference TRBV28 and TRBJ2-1, is DVKVTQSSRYLVKRTGEKVFLECVQDMDHENMFWYRQDPGLGLRLIYFSYDVKMKEKGDIPEGYSVSREKKERFSLILESASTNQTSMYLCASRPSRDEQFFGPGTRLTVL.

This clonotype was seen repeatedly, ten times or more. This chain links TRBV20-1 with TRBJ1-1, with a tentative D call TRBD1 (5 bases). The CDR3 consists of 14 residues. V lost 1 base and J 7 bases, leaving 16 bases between the germline ends. Germline lookup yields CDR1 DFQATT and CDR2 SNEGSKA (reference sequence). DNA for the CDR3: TGCAGTGCTAGAGTCCCGGGACCGACTCTTGAAGCTTTCTTT. This gives the protein CSARVPGPTLEAFF.

This clonotype was picked up many times. V and J are TRBV20-1 and TRBJ1-1; D is unresolved. Germline V gene data show CDR1 as DFQATT and CDR2 as SNEGSKA (reference sequence). The length of the CDR3 is 15 residues. Trimming took off 6 bases at V and 3 bases at J, with 20 bases between the two ends. The CDR3 protein is CSAPNAGREDTEAFF. DNA for the CDR3: TGCAGTGCCCCGAATGCAGGCCGTGAGGACACTGAAGCTTTCTTT.

The V call is TRBV28, the J call TRBJ2-3; TRBD2 agrees at 7 bases. The ends lost 3 bases at V and 2 bases at J; junction bases unmatched: 8. Germline assignment: CDR1 MDHEN and CDR2 SYDVKM. This CDR3 comprises 16 residues. The DNA for the CDR3 is TGTGCCAGCAGTTTTGAACGGGGGGTCTCCACAGATACGCAGTATTTT. Translating it yields CASSFERGVSTDTQYF.